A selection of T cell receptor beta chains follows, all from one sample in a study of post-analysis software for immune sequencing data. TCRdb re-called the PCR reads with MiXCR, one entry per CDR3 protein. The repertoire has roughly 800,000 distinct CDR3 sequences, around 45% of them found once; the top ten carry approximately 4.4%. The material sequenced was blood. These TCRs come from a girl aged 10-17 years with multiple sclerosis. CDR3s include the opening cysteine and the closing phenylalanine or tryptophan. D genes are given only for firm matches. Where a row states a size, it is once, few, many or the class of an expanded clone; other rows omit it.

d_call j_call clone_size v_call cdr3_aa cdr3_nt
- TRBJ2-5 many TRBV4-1 CASSQDRGGGEETQYF TGCGCCAGCAGCCAAGATCGTGGCGGAGGGGAAGAGACCCAGTACTTC
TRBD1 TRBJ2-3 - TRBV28 CASSTRDREITDTQYF TGTGCCAGCAGTACCCGGGACAGGGAGATAACAGATACGCAGTATTTT
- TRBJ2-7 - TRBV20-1 CSARDLSLRQYF TGCAGTGCTAGAGATCTTTCTCTGCGGCAGTACTTC
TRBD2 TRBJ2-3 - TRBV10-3 CAISDSGGARDTQYF TGTGCCATCAGTGATAGCGGGGGCGCCCGGGATACGCAGTATTTT
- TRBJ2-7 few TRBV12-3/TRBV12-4 CASSRLTPHEQYF TGTGCCAGCAGCCGGCTAACCCCCCACGAGCAGTACTTC
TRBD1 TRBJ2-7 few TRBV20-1 CSAPTGASYEQYF TGCAGTGCACCGACAGGGGCCTCCTACGAGCAGTACTTC
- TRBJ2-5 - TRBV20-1 CSALIYRSETQYF TGCAGTGCCTTGATATATCGGTCGGAGACCCAGTACTTC
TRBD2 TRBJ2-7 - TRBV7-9 CASSAPGLAGFYEQYF TGTGCCAGCAGCGCCCCTGGACTAGCGGGATTCTACGAGCAGTACTTC
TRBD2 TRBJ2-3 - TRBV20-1 CSARRWREGEKTQYF TGCAGTGCTAGAAGATGGCGGGAGGGGGAGAAAACGCAGTATTTT
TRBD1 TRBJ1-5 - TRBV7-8 CASSPGGTAAYSNQPQHF TGTGCCAGCAGCCCCGGGGGGACAGCCGCATATAGCAATCAGCCCCAGCATTTT
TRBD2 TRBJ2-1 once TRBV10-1 CASSNTLAGGQRYNEQFF TGCGCCAGCAGTAATACACTAGCGGGAGGTCAGCGGTACAATGAGCAGTTCTTC
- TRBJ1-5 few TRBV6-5 CASSLGGWNQPQHF TGTGCCAGCAGTTTAGGAGGATGGAATCAGCCCCAGCATTTT
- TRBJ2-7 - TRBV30 CALTRDHYEQYF TGTGCCTTGACAAGAGACCACTACGAGCAGTACTTC
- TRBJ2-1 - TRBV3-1 CASSQWDEQFF TGTGCCAGCAGCCAATGGGATGAGCAGTTCTTC
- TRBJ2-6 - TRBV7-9 CASSSTGDSGANVLTF TGTGCCAGCAGCTCAACAGGAGACTCTGGGGCCAACGTCCTGACTTTC
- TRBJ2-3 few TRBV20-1 CSARAPWGGADTQYF TGCAGTGCTAGAGCACCTTGGGGGGGCGCAGATACGCAGTATTTT
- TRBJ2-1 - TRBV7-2 CASRPSSYNEQFF TGTGCCAGCAGGCCCAGCTCCTACAATGAGCAGTTCTTC
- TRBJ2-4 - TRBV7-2 CASSLGLLREQYF TGTGCCAGCAGCTTGGGCCTCCTAAGGGAGCAGTACTTC
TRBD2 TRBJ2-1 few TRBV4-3 CASSSQLLAEIPYNEQFF TGCGCCAGCAGCTCCCAACTCCTAGCGGAGATCCCCTACAATGAGCAGTTCTTC
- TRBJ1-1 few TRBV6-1 CASSEAQGYTEAFF TGTGCCAGCAGTGAAGCTCAGGGGTACACTGAAGCTTTCTTT
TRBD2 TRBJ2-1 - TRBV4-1 CASSQERLAERNEQFF TGCGCCAGCAGCCAAGAAAGGCTAGCGGAGAGGAATGAGCAGTTCTTC
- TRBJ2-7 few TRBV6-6 CASSYSIWGESSYEQYF TGTGCCAGCAGTTACTCCATTTGGGGGGAAAGCTCCTACGAGCAGTACTTC
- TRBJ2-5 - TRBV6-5 CASTTEGGGETQYF TGTGCCAGCACCACGGAGGGCGGTGGGGAGACCCAGTACTTC
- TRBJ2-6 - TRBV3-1 CASSKTSSGANVLTF TGTGCCAGCAGCAAAACCAGCTCTGGGGCCAACGTCCTGACTTTC
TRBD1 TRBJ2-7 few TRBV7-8 CASSFPGQGGYEQYF TGTGCCAGCAGCTTCCCGGGACAGGGGGGCTACGAGCAGTACTTC
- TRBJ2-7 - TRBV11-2 CASSPGIARSYEQYF TGTGCCAGCAGCCCGGGTATCGCGAGGAGCTACGAGCAGTACTTC
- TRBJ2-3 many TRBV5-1 CASSVMGGSTDTQYF TGCGCCAGCAGCGTAATGGGCGGGAGCACAGATACGCAGTATTTT
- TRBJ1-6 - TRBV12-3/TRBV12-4 CASSPGRVESPLHF TGTGCCAGCAGCCCGGGGAGGGTGGAATCACCCCTCCACTTT
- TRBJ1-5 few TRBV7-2 CASSLRRGAQPQHF TGTGCCAGCAGCTTACGTCGGGGGGCTCAGCCCCAGCATTTT
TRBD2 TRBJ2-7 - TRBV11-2 CASGTSISYGQYF TGTGCCAGCGGGACTAGTATCAGCTACGGGCAGTACTTC
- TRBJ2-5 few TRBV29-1 CSILQETQYF TGCAGCATACTCCAAGAGACCCAGTACTTC
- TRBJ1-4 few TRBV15 CATTRGRSNEKLFF TGTGCCACCACCAGGGGCCGGAGTAATGAAAAACTGTTTTTT
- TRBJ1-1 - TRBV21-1 CASPEGEAFF TGTGCCAGCCCGGAGGGGGAAGCTTTCTTT
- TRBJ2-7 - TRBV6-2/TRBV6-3 CASSYSRDANYEQYF TGTGCCAGCAGTTATTCACGGGACGCTAACTACGAGCAGTACTTC
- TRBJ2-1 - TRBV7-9 CASSLDGLGEQFF TGTGCCAGCAGCTTAGACGGACTTGGTGAGCAGTTCTTC
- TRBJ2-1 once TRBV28 CASSFPPGFFYNEQFF TGTGCCAGCAGTTTCCCACCGGGGTTTTTCTACAATGAGCAGTTCTTC
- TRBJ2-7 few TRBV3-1 CASSQRGEQYF TGCGCCAGCAGCCAGAGAGGCGAGCAGTACTTC
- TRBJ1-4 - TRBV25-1 CASSESGSGEKLFF TGTGCCAGCAGTGAATCAGGGAGCGGTGAAAAACTGTTTTTT
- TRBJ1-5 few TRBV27 CASSPQGNQPQHF TGTGCCAGCAGTCCTCAGGGGAATCAGCCCCAGCATTTT
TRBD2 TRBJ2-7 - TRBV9 CASSVAGLAGVEQYF TGTGCCAGCAGCGTAGCAGGGCTAGCGGGAGTCGAGCAGTACTTC
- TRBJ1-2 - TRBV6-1 CALGGYYGYTF TGTGCTCTAGGCGGCTACTATGGCTACACCTTC
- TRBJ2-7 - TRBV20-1 CSPRAGSSYEQYF TGCAGCCCTCGGGCAGGGAGCTCCTACGAGCAGTACTTC
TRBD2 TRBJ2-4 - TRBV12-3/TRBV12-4 CASTPTSGRNIQYF TGTGCCAGCACCCCGACTAGCGGGAGAAACATTCAGTACTTC
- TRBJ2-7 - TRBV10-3 CAISVGARSDYEQYF TGTGCCATCAGTGTGGGTGCGAGATCGGACTACGAGCAGTACTTC
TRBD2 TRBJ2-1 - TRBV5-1 CASSSSGRDGEQFF TGCGCCAGCAGTTCTAGCGGGAGAGACGGTGAGCAGTTCTTC
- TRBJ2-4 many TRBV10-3 CAISESHAQNIQYF TGTGCCATCAGTGAGTCCCATGCACAAAACATTCAGTACTTC
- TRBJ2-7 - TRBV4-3 CASSQDSRDEQYF TGCGCCAGCAGCCAGGATTCTCGTGACGAGCAGTACTTC
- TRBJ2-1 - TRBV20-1 CSARPPGALSSYNEQFF TGCAGTGCTAGGCCACCAGGAGCGCTGAGCTCCTACAATGAGCAGTTCTTC
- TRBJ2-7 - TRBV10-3 CAISEGPGAQYF TGTGCCATCAGTGAGGGACCCGGGGCCCAATACTTC
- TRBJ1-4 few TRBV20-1 CSASVSGQVFTTNEKLFF TGCAGTGCTAGTGTCTCAGGACAAGTATTTACAACTAATGAAAAACTGTTTTTT
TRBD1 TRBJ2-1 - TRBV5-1 CASSSPGQGRMNEQFF TGCGCCAGCAGCTCGCCGGGACAGGGGAGGATGAATGAGCAGTTCTTC
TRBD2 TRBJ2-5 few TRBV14 CASSQDPTWASGIGETQYF TGTGCCAGCAGCCAAGATCCCACGTGGGCTAGCGGGATAGGGGAGACCCAGTACTTC
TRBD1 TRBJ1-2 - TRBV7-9 CASRPTLAGQGPFGYGYTF TGTGCCAGCAGACCAACCCTAGCCGGACAGGGGCCCTTTGGCTATGGCTACACCTTC